The next 29 T cell receptor beta chains were all read from a single sample in a study of shared clonotypes between healthy human individuals. Assay used: immunoSEQ multiplex PCR; TCRdb lists only in-frame clones, some missing. The data contain roughly 1 million clones, around 75% of them seen just once; the ten biggest clones take up approximately 1.5%. The sample consisted of memory CD4+ T cells sorted from blood. Noted subset: CD45RA-negative fraction. The receptors were sampled from a man aged 18-30 years in good health.

The chain recombines TRBV6-1 with TRBJ2-7; either TRBD1 or TRBD2 may fit D (5 bases each). V was trimmed by 2 bases and J by 2 bases, leaving 19 bases between them. The CDR3 runs 17 residues. Germline CDR1 and CDR2: MNHNS and SASEGT. The CDR3 DNA reads as TGTGCCAGCAGTGAACGCTCGGGGCAGCTAATCACCTACGAGCAGTACTTC. Its protein product is CASSERSGQLITYEQYF.

The genes are TRBV6-1 and TRBJ2-5; the match to TRBD1 covers 9 bases. The CDR3 covers 11 residues. Trimming cost V 3 bases and J 14 bases; bases outside gene matches: 4. CDR1 is MNHNS, CDR2 SASEGT, per germline. The CDR3, as DNA: TGTGCCAGCAGTGATTGGACAGGGGCTTACTTC. Its protein product is CASSDWTGAYF.

This clone has a single count. The rearrangement links TRBV6-5 to TRBJ2-2; D tentatively reads TRBD1 or TRBD2 (5 bases each). CDR3 length: 14 residues. Between the trimmed V and J ends, which lost 8 bases and 1 base, there was a span of 11 bases. Germline V lookup: CDR1 MNHEY, CDR2 SVGAGI. The CDR3 reads CASSMRGNTGELFF. CDR3 nucleotide sequence: TGTGCCAGCTCGATGAGGGGGAACACCGGGGAGCTGTTTTTT.

This chain connects TRBV6-1 to TRBJ2-5; 11 nucleotides match TRBD2. Looked up from germline, CDR1 is MNHNS and CDR2 is SASEGT. J lost 7 bases, V lost 2 bases, and 12 bases had no gene match. The CDR3 loop spans 17 amino acids. This CDR3 is CASSELAGGLSQATQYF. The CDR3 region has the DNA TGTGCCAGCAGTGAACTAGCGGGGGGCCTCTCACAGGCGACCCAGTACTTC.

The count of this clone is one. At the DNA level, this CDR3 is encoded by other sequences in the same sample as well. The chain couples TRBV5-4 to TRBJ2-5; D is uncertain. V gave up 1 base and J gave up 2 bases, with 6 bases separating them. Germline CDR1 SGHNT, CDR2 YYREEE (reference sequence). The CDR3 extends over 13 amino acids. The CDR3 coding sequence is TGTGCCAGCAGCTTGCTGTTACAAGAGACCCAGTACTTC. It codes for CASSLLLQETQYF. The full variable domain, with the rest looked up from reference TRBV5-4 and TRBJ2-5, is ETGVTQSPTHLIKTRGQQVTLRCSSQSGHNTVSWYQQALGQGPQFIFQYYREEENGRGNFPPRFSGLQFPNYSSELNVNALELDDSALYLCASSLLLQETQYFGPGTRLLVL.

The chain carries TRBV5-1 and TRBJ1-2, with D perhaps TRBD1 (5 bases). V was trimmed by 4 bases and J by 4 bases, leaving 14 bases between them. This CDR3 has 14 residues. The germline gives CDR1 SGHRS, CDR2 YFSETQ. CDR3 protein: CASSRGTGFYGYTF. In DNA form, the CDR3 reads TGCGCCAGCAGCAGGGGAACAGGCTTCTATGGCTACACCTTC.

This chain uses TRBV5-1 with TRBJ1-1; unclear D gene. The germline CDR1 and CDR2 sequences are SGHRS and YFSETQ. V lost 5 bases, J lost 2 bases, and 10 bases lay in between. This CDR3 spans 13 amino acids. CDR3 amino acids: CASSPVPNTEAFF. The DNA for the CDR3 is TGCGCCAGCAGTCCCGTCCCTAACACTGAAGCTTTCTTT.

V and J are TRBV9 and TRBJ2-1; 9 bases are shared with TRBD2. The length of the CDR3 is 14 residues. V shed 4 bases and J 6 bases; nucleotides not matched to a gene: 5. CDR1 SGDLS and CDR2 YYNGEE come from the germline V gene. The CDR3 region is CASSRAGGPNEQFF. CDR3 nucleotides: TGTGCCAGCAGCCGAGCGGGGGGACCCAATGAGCAGTTCTTC.

This clone was seen repeatedly, ten times or more. V and J are TRBV27 and TRBJ1-5, with 9 bases lining up with TRBD1. CDR3 length: 15 residues. CDR1 and CDR2 (germline): MNHEY, SMNVEV (reference sequence). Trimming at V came to 6 bases and at J to 7 bases, leaving 10 bases not matched to a gene. The CDR3 spells CASSIQGATSQPQHF. The CDR3 DNA is TGTGCCAGCAGCATACAGGGGGCGACATCACAGCCCCAGCATTTT.

The chain carries TRBV10-3 and TRBJ2-3; 7 bases align to TRBD2. The CDR3 length is 14 residues. Losses at the gene ends were 4 bases for V and 2 bases for J; bases not matched to a gene: 3. Germline CDR1 reads ENHRY; CDR2 reads SYGVKD. CDR3 sequence reads: CAISVLAVTDTQYF. CDR3 coding DNA: TGTGCCATCAGTGTGCTAGCGGTCACAGATACGCAGTATTTT.

V and J are TRBV5-1 and TRBJ1-4; no firm D call. CDR1 is SGHRS and CDR2 is YFSETQ in the germline V gene. The CDR3 length is 14 residues. Trimming cost V 3 bases and J 8 bases, with 14 bases left between them. This CDR3 is CASSSALIGEKLFF. The CDR3 nucleotides are TGCGCCAGCAGCTCGGCGTTAATAGGAGAAAAACTGTTTTTT.

V and J are TRBV18 and TRBJ2-5, with D unresolved. The V gene lost 6 bases and the J gene lost 0 bases, with 5 bases spanning the gap. Germline CDR1 and CDR2: KGHSH and LQKENI. This CDR3 is 12 amino acids long. This CDR3 reads CASSMYQETQYF. The CDR3 bases are TGTGCCAGCTCTATGTACCAAGAGACCCAGTACTTC. Combining the CDR3 with reference TRBV18 and TRBJ2-5 gives the whole variable domain NAGVMQNPRHLVRRRGQEARLRCSPMKGHSHVYWYRQLPEEGLKFMVYLQKENIIDESGMPKERFSAEFPKEGPSILRIQQVVRGDSAAYFCASSMYQETQYFGPGTRLLVL.

As concerns this clone: A read error is possible here, since a much larger clone lies one base away. This same CDR3 is encoded by further DNA sequences in the sample. This rearrangement joins TRBV7-8 to TRBJ1-1; D not resolved. The CDR3 loop spans 13 amino acids. Germline values: CDR1 SGHVS, CDR2 FQNEAQ. The V and J ends lost 3 bases and 0 bases respectively, with 5 bases between them. The CDR3 is CASSLGMNTEAFF. The CDR3 DNA reads as TGTGCCAGCAGCTTGGGGATGAACACTGAAGCTTTCTTT.

This clone was seen a single time. The gene calls are TRBV6-6 and TRBJ1-4; possibly TRBD1 for D (5 bases). V lost 6 bases and J 5 bases, leaving 13 bases between the germline ends. CDR1 is MNHNY and CDR2 is SVGAGI in the germline V gene (reference sequence). The CDR3 sequence is 14 residues long. CDR3 sequence reads: CASSLGGGNEKLFF. CDR3 bases: TGTGCCAGCAGCCTAGGCGGGGGAAATGAAAAACTGTTTTTT.

The chain has TRBV30 and TRBJ1-4; TRBD1 matches 11 bases. The CDR3 extends over 14 amino acids. In germline, CDR1 is GTSNPN, CDR2 SVGIG (reference sequence). Trimming cost V 1 base and J 7 bases; bases outside gene matches: 2. The CDR3 DNA reads TGTGCCTGGAGTGACGGGACAGGGGGTGAAAAACTGTTTTTT. Translation: CAWSDGTGGEKLFF.

The chain uses TRBV5-4 and TRBJ1-5; no reliable D call. V was shortened by 2 bases and J by 6 bases, with 6 bases between the two germline ends. CDR1 is SGHNT, CDR2 YYREEE, per germline (reference sequence). CDR3 size: 12 residues. The DNA for the CDR3 is TGTGCCAGCAGCTTTACCGGTCAGCCCCAGCATTTT. Protein product: CASSFTGQPQHF.

The chain recombines TRBV5-5 with TRBJ2-5; 11 bases fit TRBD1. This CDR3 has 15 residues. Trimming at V came to 0 bases and at J to 5 bases, leaving 3 bases not matched to a gene. CDR1 is SGHKS, CDR2 YYEKEE, per germline (reference sequence). The CDR3 nucleotides are TGTGCCAGCAGCTTGGGGACAGGGGGCTCGGAGACCCAGTACTTC. This gives the protein CASSLGTGGSETQYF. Full variable domain (rest looked up from reference TRBV5-5 and TRBJ2-5): DAGVTQSPTHLIKTRGQQVTLRCSPISGHKSVSWYQQVLGQGPQFIFQYYEKEERGRGNFPDRFSARQFPNYSSELNVNALLLGDSALYLCASSLGTGGSETQYFGPGTRLLVL.

As for this clone: The identical CDR3 is also encoded by other nucleotide sequences in the sample. The chain links TRBV2 to TRBJ1-5; the D is unclear. Looked up from germline, CDR1 is SNHLY and CDR2 is FYNNEI. The CDR3 loop spans 11 amino acids. Trimming pared 3 bases from V and 6 bases from J, leaving 3 bases between. CDR3 DNA sequence: TGTGCCAGCAGTGATTCTCAGCCCCAGCATTTT. Its protein product is CASSDSQPQHF.

The chain is built from TRBV19 and TRBJ1-2; 10 bases agree with TRBD1. V lost 3 bases, J lost 3 bases, and 10 bases stayed unmatched. The CDR3 is 17 amino acids. The germline V gene encodes CDR1 LNHDA and CDR2 SQIVND (reference sequence). The CDR3 nucleotides read TGTGCCAGTAGTATTTTATATGGGACAGGGGAGGACTATGGCTACACCTTC. It is translated as CASSILYGTGEDYGYTF. Based on the CDR3 plus reference TRBV19 and TRBJ1-2, the full variable domain is DGGITQSPKYLFRKEGQNVTLSCEQNLNHDAMYWYRQDPGQGLRLIYYSQIVNDFQKGDIAEGYSVSREKKESFPLTVTSAQKNPTAFYLCASSILYGTGEDYGYTFGSGTRLTVV.

The chain recombines TRBV5-6 with TRBJ2-5, with 8 bases matching TRBD2. The ends lost 4 bases at V and 0 bases at J; junction bases unmatched: 2. The CDR3 contains 14 residues. The germline gives CDR1 SGHDT, CDR2 YYEEEE. Written as DNA, the CDR3 is TGTGCCAGCAGCGTGGGACTAGACCAAGAGACCCAGTACTTC. Residues: CASSVGLDQETQYF. The full variable domain, in which reference TRBV5-6 and TRBJ2-5 provide the parts outside the CDR3, is DAGVTQSPTHLIKTRGQQVTLRCSPKSGHDTVSWYQQALGQGPQFIFQYYEEEERQRGNFPDRFSGHQFPNYSSELNVNALLLGDSALYLCASSVGLDQETQYFGPGTRLLVL.

This clone was found once. The chain couples TRBV10-3 to TRBJ2-7; D uncertain. CDR1 and CDR2 (germline): ENHRY, SYGVKD. The CDR3 is 14 residues long. V was cut by 0 bases and J by 4 bases, with 10 bases left in between. CDR3 sequence (DNA): TGTGCCATCAGTGAGTCGACGGCTATGTACGAGCAGTACTTC. Translating it yields CAISESTAMYEQYF.

The rearrangement uses TRBV18 and TRBJ2-3; 9 bases are shared with TRBD2. The CDR3 has 14 amino acids. The germline V gene encodes CDR1 KGHSH and CDR2 LQKENI. After removal of 4 bases from V and 1 base from J, the junction contained 0 bases not matched to a gene. In DNA form, the CDR3 reads TGTGCCAGCTCACTAGCGGGGGGCACAGATACGCAGTATTTT. This sequence encodes CASSLAGGTDTQYF.

The genes are TRBV4-3 and TRBJ1-1; TRBD1 is a possible D gene (6 bases). The germline V gene has CDR1 LGHNA and CDR2 YSLEER. V was shortened by 1 base and J by 1 base, with 19 bases between the two germline ends. CDR3 size: 18 residues. CDR3 DNA sequence: TGCGCCAGCAGCCAAGGGATCGTGGGGGCTGTACCGAACACTGAAGCTTTCTTT. Its translation is CASSQGIVGAVPNTEAFF.

This rearrangement joins TRBV2 to TRBJ1-2; TRBD1 is a possible D gene (5 bases). The CDR3 is 14 amino acids. V was clipped by 8 bases and J by 4 bases, with 17 bases between them. Germline values: CDR1 SNHLY, CDR2 FYNNEI. CDR3 nucleotide sequence: TGTGCCAGCGGCCCGGGCGGGGGTGGCTATGGCTACACCTTC. As protein: CASGPGGGGYGYTF.

Turning to this clone: With a much larger clone just one base away, this may be a read error. The chain recombines TRBV7-3 with TRBJ2-2; unclear D gene. CDR1 is SGHTA, CDR2 FQGTGA, per germline. Trimming took 1 base from V and 6 from J, leaving 3 bases between them. The length of the CDR3 is 12 residues. CDR3 nucleotide sequence: TGTGCCAGCAGCTTAAGGGCCGGGGAGCTGTTTTTT. Its protein is CASSLRAGELFF.

The chain employs TRBV6-1 and TRBJ2-1; 11 nucleotides agree with TRBD2. Germline V gives CDR1 MNHNS, CDR2 SASEGT. V trimming: 4 bases; J trimming: 9 bases; junction bases outside the gene matches: 11. The CDR3 has 16 amino acids. CDR3 DNA sequence: TGTGCCAGCAGTGGCCGCGCTAGCGGGAGGATCAGTGAGCAGTTCTTC. It is translated as CASSGRASGRISEQFF.

The chain employs TRBV7-9 and TRBJ1-1, with 7 positions matching TRBD1. CDR1 SEHNR and CDR2 FQNEAQ come from the germline V gene (reference sequence). This CDR3 is built from 15 residues. V trimming: 4 bases; J trimming: 1 base; junction bases outside the gene matches: 6. The CDR3, as DNA: TGTGCCAGCAGCTCAGGGGGGACAGCGAACACTGAAGCTTTCTTT. Protein sequence: CASSSGGTANTEAFF.

The chain links TRBV6-5 to TRBJ2-1; 7 positions agree with TRBD1. CDR3 size: 11 residues. V lost 5 bases, J lost 14 bases, and 6 bases stayed unmatched. The V gene's germline CDR1 is MNHEY and CDR2 SVGAGI. CDR3 nucleotides: TGTGCCAGCAGTAGTAGGGGGCCTGAGTTCTTC. Amino acid sequence: CASSSRGPEFF.

The gene calls are TRBV6-5 and TRBJ1-2, with TRBD1 as a possible D gene (5 bases). Trimming cost V 5 bases and J 2 bases, with 12 bases left between them. Germline assignment: CDR1 MNHEY and CDR2 SVGAGI. CDR3 length equals 14 residues. CDR3 in amino acids: CASSEDIRNYGYTF. The CDR3 DNA reads as TGTGCCAGCAGTGAGGACATTCGGAACTATGGCTACACCTTC.